A single sample gave rise to the 32 T cell receptor beta chains below, sequenced in a study of OX40 agonist ivuxolimab in advanced cancers. The repertoire was sequenced with immunoSEQ multiplex PCR; TCRdb's copy has only in-frame clones and lacks some. The repertoire holds about 100,000 clones, 89% seen once, with 0.15% to 0.2% in the top ten. The material was CD4+ or CD8+ T cells sorted from blood, obtained in a trial of the OX40 agonist ivuxolimab. All receptors come from an adult with an advanced solid tumor such as melanoma, head and neck, liver or kidney cancer.

The CDR3 DNA reads as TGCGCCAGCAGCCCAGGACCTAGCGGGGCCTACAATGAGCAGTTCTTC. Encoded protein: CASSPGPSGAYNEQFF. V gene TRBV5-1 combines with J gene TRBJ2-1; 9 nucleotides agree with TRBD2. The CDR3 runs to 16 residues. Looked up from germline, CDR1 is SGHRS and CDR2 is YFSETQ. With V trimmed by 4 bases and J by 2 bases, 7 bases remained unmatched. The full variable domain, completed using reference TRBV5-1 and TRBJ2-1, is KAGVTQTPRYLIKTRGQQVTLSCSPISGHRSVSWYQQTPGQGLQFLFEYFSETQRNKGNFPGRFSGRQFSNSRSEMNVSTLELGDSALYLCASSPGPSGAYNEQFFGPGTRLTVL.

The J gene is TRBJ2-7, the V gene TRBV7-6, with 9 bases identical to TRBD1. V dropped 1 base and J dropped 1; count of bases not matched to a gene: 14. This CDR3 comprises 19 residues. CDR1 is SGHVS and CDR2 is FNYEAQ in the germline V gene. Written as DNA, the CDR3 is TGTGCCAGCAGCTTAGTCCCTCCTACCGGGACAGGGAATTCCTACGAGCAGTACTTC. Translated, it gives CASSLVPPTGTGNSYEQYF.

This chain uses TRBV21-1 with TRBJ1-5. TRBV21-1 is a known pseudogene. The CDR3 is 20 residues long. The CDR3 reads CASSKGCLLGGRGSNQPQHF. CDR3 bases: TGTGCCAGCAGCAAAGGGTGCCTATTGGGGGGGAGGGGAAGCAATCAGCCCCAGCATTTT.

The rearrangement uses TRBV6-1 and TRBJ2-7, with 7 bases lining up with TRBD2. V shed 5 bases and J 2 bases; nucleotides not matched to a gene: 3. The germline V gene has CDR1 MNHNS and CDR2 SASEGT. The CDR3 spans 13 residues. The CDR3 region has the DNA TGTGCCAGCAGTCTAGCGGCAACCTACGAGCAGTACTTC. Its protein is CASSLAATYEQYF.

The V and J genes are TRBV30 and TRBJ2-1; no clear D gene. The ends were cut back, 5 bases at V and 6 bases at J, with 17 bases in the middle. CDR3 length: 14 amino acids. Looked up from germline, CDR1 is GTSNPN and CDR2 is SVGIG (reference sequence). The CDR3 loop reads CAWSPGPATNEQFF. The CDR3 DNA sequence: TGTGCCTGGTCACCGGGCCCGGCGACCAATGAGCAGTTCTTC.

With respect to this clone: In the same sample, other DNA sequences code for this CDR3. The gene calls are TRBV5-1 and TRBJ2-1; either TRBD1 or TRBD2 may supply D (5 bases each). Trimming left V 0 bases short and J 3 bases short, with 10 bases between. CDR1 and CDR2 from the germline V gene are SGHRS and YFSETQ. The CDR3 is 15 amino acids. Here the CDR3 reads CASSLAGTVYNEQFF. For the CDR3, the DNA is TGCGCCAGCAGCTTGGCCGGGACGGTCTACAATGAGCAGTTCTTC. Full variable domain (remainder filled in from reference TRBV5-1 and TRBJ2-1): KAGVTQTPRYLIKTRGQQVTLSCSPISGHRSVSWYQQTPGQGLQFLFEYFSETQRNKGNFPGRFSGRQFSNSRSEMNVSTLELGDSALYLCASSLAGTVYNEQFFGPGTRLTVL.

V usage is TRBV6-6 and J usage is TRBJ2-7; TRBD2 matches 11 bases. The V gene's germline CDR1 is MNHNY and CDR2 SVGAGI (reference sequence). The length of the CDR3 is 15 residues. J lost 4 bases, V lost 3 bases, and 5 bases had no gene match. The CDR3 protein is CASSYPGTSGYEQYF. The CDR3 DNA follows: TGTGCCAGCAGTTATCCCGGGACTAGCGGTTACGAGCAGTACTTC.

The chain has TRBV5-7 and TRBJ1-1; D unclear. TRBV5-7 is labeled an ORF, and its function is uncertain. V lost 4 bases to trimming and J lost 1 base, with 8 bases between them. The CDR3 is 13 residues long. CDR3 in amino acids: CASSPIRNTEAFF. The CDR3 nucleotides are TGTGCCAGCAGCCCCATAAGGAACACTGAAGCTTTCTTT.

The chain links TRBV4-2 to TRBJ2-5, with 8 nucleotides matching TRBD2. This CDR3 is built from 18 residues. Germline V gene data show CDR1 as LGHNA and CDR2 as YNFKEQ. Trimming removed 0 bases from V and 0 bases from J; junction bases left unmatched: 9. The CDR3 loop is CASSQDATGGPYQETQYF. CDR3 DNA: TGTGCCAGCAGCCAAGATGCTACGGGGGGGCCCTACCAAGAGACCCAGTACTTC.

The CDR3 DNA follows: TGTGCCAGCGGCAGGGCTAGAAGACGCTCTGGGGCCAACGTCCTGACTTTC. Its protein product is CASGRARRRSGANVLTF. The V and J genes are TRBV28 and TRBJ2-6; a weak D match, TRBD1 (5 bases). The CDR3 sequence is 17 residues long. Germline CDR1 and CDR2: MDHEN and SYDVKM. V lost 8 bases to trimming and J lost 0 bases, with 17 bases between them.

V and J are TRBV6-5 and TRBJ2-2; 7 bases are shared with TRBD1. With V trimmed by 5 bases and J by 5 bases, 5 bases remained unmatched. Per germline, CDR1 MNHEY and CDR2 SVGAGI. The CDR3 covers 14 residues. Here the CDR3 reads CASSDMTGTGELFF. CDR3 sequence (DNA): TGTGCCAGCAGTGATATGACAGGGACCGGGGAGCTGTTTTTT.

As for this clone: At one end, the junction sequence differs from germline, possibly due to a read error. The J gene is TRBJ2-2, the V gene TRBV4-1; TRBD2 aligns across 10 bases. CDR1 MGHRA and CDR2 YSYEKL come from the germline V gene. The length of the CDR3 is 17 residues. CDR3: CASSQEQTSGNIGELFF. Here the CDR3 DNA reads TGCGCCAGCAGCCAAGAACAAACTAGCGGGAACATCGGGGAGCTGTTTTTT.

A single count supports this clone. The CDR3 protein is CASSLRQSVQETQYF. The CDR3 DNA reads as TGTGCCAGCAGCTTGCGACAGTCAGTTCAAGAGACCCAGTACTTC. The rearrangement links TRBV5-5 to TRBJ2-5; weak D call: TRBD1 (5 bases). Germline CDR1 SGHKS, CDR2 YYEKEE (reference sequence). Trimming stripped 1 base from V and 2 bases from J, with 12 bases between. The CDR3 spans 15 residues.

J is TRBJ1-1 and V is TRBV6-1, with unresolved D. The CDR3 loop spans 14 amino acids. Germline V CDR1 and CDR2: MNHNS, SASEGT. V lost 0 bases, J lost 1 base, and 6 bases lay in between. The CDR3 loop reads CASSEARRNTEAFF. The CDR3 nucleotides are TGTGCCAGCAGTGAAGCGCGAAGGAACACTGAAGCTTTCTTT.

The genes are TRBV23-1 and TRBJ1-1, with 10 bases aligning to TRBD1. TRBV23-1 is sorted into the ORF group, with uncertain function. The J segment lost 1 base and the V segment lost 2 bases, leaving 7 bases of the junction unmatched. This CDR3 spans 17 amino acids. The CDR3 region is CASSQDRGRGGNTEAFF. CDR3 nucleotides: TGCGCCAGCAGTCAAGACAGGGGGCGGGGGGGGAACACTGAAGCTTTCTTT.

This clone was picked up one time. V usage is TRBV28 and J usage is TRBJ2-5; 9 nucleotides line up with TRBD1. This CDR3 comprises 16 residues. Germline CDR1 MDHEN, CDR2 SYDVKM. Trimming took 6 bases from V and 1 from J; bases not matched to a gene: 9. The CDR3 spells CASSASGTGTQETQYF. The CDR3 nucleotides are TGTGCCAGCAGCGCCTCCGGGACAGGGACCCAAGAGACCCAGTACTTC.

This rearrangement joins TRBV30 to TRBJ2-3; TRBD2 matches 15 bases. Germline V gives CDR1 GTSNPN, CDR2 SVGIG (reference sequence). The ends lost 3 bases at V and 5 bases at J; junction bases unmatched: 6. The CDR3 totals 16 residues. The CDR3 nucleotides read TGTGCCTGGAGGTGGGGACTAGCGGGAGGAGGAGATACGCAGTATTTT. Translating gives CAWRWGLAGGGDTQYF.

This clone showed up just once. J is TRBJ2-7 and V is TRBV7-2, with 10 bases identical to TRBD1. This CDR3 is built from 15 residues. The J segment lost 5 bases and the V segment lost 3 bases, leaving 7 bases of the junction unmatched. The germline V gene has CDR1 SGHTA and CDR2 FQGNSA. The chain's CDR3 is CASSFRTGGVNEQYF. In nucleotides, the CDR3 is TGTGCCAGCAGCTTCCGGACAGGGGGTGTGAACGAGCAGTACTTC.

This chain joins TRBV7-8 and TRBJ1-1, with TRBD1 as a possible D gene (6 bases). Germline lookup yields CDR1 SGHVS and CDR2 FQNEAQ. The V end lost 6 bases, the J end lost 2 bases, and 10 bases lay between the germline ends. CDR3 size: 13 residues. CDR3 residues: CASSLDRNTEAFF. The CDR3 DNA reads as TGTGCCAGCAGTCTGGACAGAAACACTGAAGCTTTCTTT.

The chain links TRBV6-1 to TRBJ2-1; 11 bases agree with TRBD2. V dropped 4 bases and J dropped 4; count of bases not matched to a gene: 3. The length of the CDR3 is 15 residues. Germline V gene data show CDR1 as MNHNS and CDR2 as SASEGT. The CDR3 coding sequence is TGTGCCAGCAGTGTGACTAGCGGGAATTACAATGAGCAGTTCTTC. It translates to CASSVTSGNYNEQFF.

The V and J genes are TRBV5-1 and TRBJ2-7, with TRBD1 matching 9 bases. This CDR3 contains 17 residues. CDR1 and CDR2 from the germline V gene are SGHRS and YFSETQ. After removal of 0 bases from V and 1 base from J, the junction contained 8 bases not matched to a gene. CDR3 in DNA: TGCGCCAGCAGCTTGGCCGTACAGGGGGCGATTTCCTACGAGCAGTACTTC. Amino acids: CASSLAVQGAISYEQYF.

The chain has TRBV27 and TRBJ1-2; D perhaps matches TRBD1 (5 bases). The germline V gene encodes CDR1 MNHEY and CDR2 SMNVEV (reference sequence). The CDR3 spans 12 residues. V lost 5 bases and J 4 bases, leaving 8 bases between the germline ends. The CDR3 DNA reads as TGTGCCAGCAGTGGGACCGGCTATGGCTACACCTTC. Translated: CASSGTGYGYTF.

The CDR3 spells CASIASSGNTIYF. DNA of the CDR3: TGTGCCAGCATTGCTAGCTCTGGAAACACCATATATTTT. The chain is built from TRBV6-5 and TRBJ1-3; no reliable D call. The ends were cut back, 7 bases at V and 0 bases at J, with 7 bases in the middle. The germline gives CDR1 MNHEY, CDR2 SVGAGI. CDR3 size: 13 residues.

The J gene is TRBJ2-3, the V gene TRBV6-5; D ambiguous. V was cut by 5 bases and J by 8 bases, with 14 bases left in between. CDR1 is MNHEY and CDR2 is SVGAGI in the germline V gene. This CDR3 contains 13 residues. In DNA form, the CDR3 reads TGTGCCAGCAGTCAAGGGATAGTGAGTACGCAGTATTTT. Its protein product is CASSQGIVSTQYF.

The rearrangement joins TRBV18 to TRBJ1-5; D not certain. Per the germline V gene, CDR1 is KGHSH and CDR2 is LQKENI. V lost 5 bases to trimming and J lost 4 bases, with 6 bases between them. The CDR3 extends over 12 amino acids. The CDR3 loop reads CASSVGNQPQHF. CDR3 sequence (DNA): TGTGCCAGCTCAGTCGGGAATCAGCCCCAGCATTTT.

The chain carries TRBV7-2 and TRBJ2-1; 9 nucleotides align to TRBD2. V dropped 7 bases and J dropped 8; count of bases not matched to a gene: 12. Germline V gene sequence: CDR1 SGHTA, CDR2 FQGNSA. The CDR3 length is 15 residues. The CDR3 nucleotides are TGTGCCAGCACCCCGTGGCGGGAGGGCCCGTATGAGCAGTTCTTC. Protein sequence: CASTPWREGPYEQFF.

This clone was seen a single time. The chain combines TRBV11-2 with TRBJ2-4; 7 positions agree with TRBD2. The CDR3 runs to 14 residues. With V trimmed by 6 bases and J by 7 bases, 9 bases remained unmatched. Germline assignment: CDR1 SGHAT and CDR2 FQNNGV. The CDR3 spells CASRLGGRDNIQYF. The CDR3, as DNA: TGTGCCAGCAGGCTGGGGGGGAGGGATAACATTCAGTACTTC.

The chain recombines TRBV18 with TRBJ1-1, with a possible D match to TRBD1 (5 bases). Between the trimmed V and J ends, which lost 7 bases and 0 bases, there was a span of 9 bases. The CDR3 is made up of 13 amino acids. Per the germline V gene, CDR1 is KGHSH and CDR2 is LQKENI. The CDR3 region has the DNA TGTGCCAGCTTAGGGGACCTGAACACTGAAGCTTTCTTT. Amino acids: CASLGDLNTEAFF.

The chain links TRBV9 to TRBJ1-5; possibly TRBD1 for D (5 bases). This CDR3 has 16 amino acids. CDR1 and CDR2 from the germline V gene are SGDLS and YYNGEE. Trimming shortened V by 0 bases and J by 3 bases, and 13 bases separated the two germline ends. The CDR3 reads CASSVGPGGNNQPQHF. Here the CDR3 DNA reads TGTGCCAGCAGCGTAGGCCCTGGGGGTAACAATCAGCCCCAGCATTTT.

The rearrangement uses TRBV5-5 and TRBJ2-6, with 7 bases lining up with TRBD1. After removal of 4 bases from V and 4 bases from J, the junction contained 5 bases not matched to a gene. This CDR3 is built from 15 residues. Per the germline V gene, CDR1 is SGHKS and CDR2 is YYEKEE (reference sequence). The DNA of the CDR3 is TGTGCCAGCAGCCCACAGGGGTCCGGGGCCAACGTCCTGACTTTC. Its protein is CASSPQGSGANVLTF.

The chain couples TRBV7-2 to TRBJ1-2; D gene unclear. CDR1 and CDR2 (germline): SGHTA, FQGNSA. The ends were cut back, 1 base at V and 5 bases at J, with 8 bases in the middle. CDR3 size: 13 residues. The CDR3 sequence is CASSLGSEYGYTF. Written as DNA, the CDR3 is TGTGCCAGCAGCTTAGGCTCAGAATATGGCTACACCTTC.

The chain couples TRBV7-9 to TRBJ2-1, with TRBD2 identical over 8 bases. The CDR3 runs to 15 residues. J was trimmed by 8 bases and V by 1 base; bases with no gene match: 7. The V gene's germline CDR1 is SEHNR and CDR2 FQNEAQ (reference sequence). The CDR3 DNA follows: TGTGCCAGCAGCTTAGACGGGAGGGCCAGCGATGAGCAGTTCTTC. Amino acids: CASSLDGRASDEQFF.